This entry features one TCR beta chain sequence. Antigen: not known. At one end the junction does not follow the germline gene, possibly because of a read error. This sample is drawn from a study of blood T cells in healthy people across ages. Combining a sample-barcoded 5' primer with a J-beta primer mix, a second PCR ran for roughly 7 to 12 cycles. TCRdb fed the 5' RACE reads into MiXCR, producing one record per CDR3 protein. The sample consists of 790,000 or so distinct CDR3 sequences, around half of them appearing once. CDR1 SQVTM and CDR2 ANQGSEA come from the germline V gene. The CDR3 length is 12 residues. Broader study findings: PBMCs went unsorted, and a conclusive naive versus antigen-experienced comparison was therefore prevented. Naive T cell percentage strongly correlated with TCR beta diversity.

The sequenced sample was blood. This chain joins TRBV29-1 and TRBJ2-5; the D is unclear. The sequence was obtained from an elderly man in good health. CDR3 DNA sequence: TGCAGCGGCAGCAAAGCCCAAGCGACCCAGTACTTC. This sequence encodes CSGSKAQATQYF.